These T cell receptor beta chains were read from a single sample in a study of T cell clones after liver transplantation. Generated by immunoSEQ multiplex PCR, the TCRdb table keeps only in-frame clones and is missing some. The table includes some 70,000 clones, 80% detected once. Specimen: CD4+ T cells from blood, collected before liver transplant. The receptors derive from a human donor who received a liver transplant. Each CDR3 is given with its conserved first and last residue. D genes are given only for firm matches. Size is stated for part of the rows, as once, few or many counts, or as a class when the clone is expanded.

len,abundance,j_gene,d_gene,v_gene,CDR3aa
15,NA,TRBJ2-7,NA,TRBV15,CATSRVSSGAYEQYF
17,NA,TRBJ1-1,NA,TRBV11-2,CASSLDRGGGMNTEAFF
15,NA,TRBJ2-1,TRBD2,TRBV6-5,CASSYFLAGWNEQFF
13,few,TRBJ1-4,NA,TRBV6-5,CASSYRGNEKLFF
14,NA,TRBJ1-5,NA,TRBV19,CASSIQPGLQPQHF
17,many,TRBJ2-7,TRBD2,TRBV13,CASSQLVQLAAAYEQYF
14,NA,TRBJ1-2,NA,TRBV28,CASSLGRDFYGYTF
13,NA,TRBJ1-1,NA,TRBV6-5,CASSYSRTTEAFF
14,NA,TRBJ2-1,TRBD2,TRBV5-1,CATRTSGSYNEQFF
17,few,TRBJ1-5,NA,TRBV19,CASSILAPSDSNQPQHF
14,NA,TRBJ2-1,TRBD2,TRBV6-5,CASSPRTSPWEQFF
14,NA,TRBJ2-7,TRBD2,TRBV5-1,CASSLGLTYAEQYF
16,NA,TRBJ1-4,TRBD1,TRBV28,CASSLPSDRGREKLFF
17,NA,TRBJ2-1,NA,TRBV7-2,CASSLLGWGRSYNEQFF
21,NA,TRBJ2-1,TRBD2,TRBV28,CASSLVLYPGLAGELSNEQFF
14,NA,TRBJ2-7,NA,TRBV5-1,CASSVTAPSYEQYF
15,NA,TRBJ2-3,NA,TRBV5-1,CASSTGTVGIDTQYF
19,NA,TRBJ2-6,TRBD2,TRBV5-1,CASSLEGLAGNPGANVLTF
15,NA,TRBJ1-5,TRBD1,TRBV7-2,CASSRQGGSGEPQHF
14,NA,TRBJ1-2,NA,TRBV5-1,CASSLAGTKRGYTF
13,NA,TRBJ1-1,NA,TRBV4-1,CASSHPDFTEAFF
12,few,TRBJ2-3,NA,TRBV7-6,CASGVGADTQYF